A selection of T cell receptor beta chains follows, all from one sample in a study of CD8+ T cells in alopecia areata. Measured with immunoSEQ multiplex PCR; TCRdb has only the in-frame clones, and not every one. The sample lists about 180,000 clones, about 63% occurring once. This specimen was CD4+ T cells sorted from blood, taken at week 0. The receptors originated from a human donor with alopecia areata. The CDR3 runs from the conserved cysteine through the conserved F or W.

j_gene	v_gene	CDR3aa
TRBJ1-2	TRBV29-1	CSGTGTGYGYTF
TRBJ1-4	TRBV29-1	CSATGRSNEKLFF
TRBJ1-2	TRBV5-6	CASSLYNYGYTF
TRBJ1-1	TRBV30	CAWKRRTTEAFF
TRBJ2-1	TRBV29-1	CSVERGNNEQFF
TRBJ1-2	TRBV29-1	CSAGVGGAYGYTF
TRBJ1-1	TRBV14	CASSQDLDGFTEAFF
TRBJ1-1	TRBV30	CAWSWDPNTEAFF
TRBJ1-2	TRBV20-1	CSRSGVNGYTF
TRBJ1-4	TRBV20-1	CSAGPGEKLFF
TRBJ2-2	TRBV29-1	CSGRTGGANTGELFF
TRBJ2-2	TRBV2	CASRQGAITGELFF
TRBJ2-7	TRBV15	CATSRERGYEQYF
TRBJ2-1	TRBV29-1	CSVDRDNEQFF
TRBJ2-7	TRBV4-1	CASSQDPPRSDEQYF
TRBJ2-5	TRBV15	CATSRSGLAGGSETQYF
TRBJ1-1	TRBV4-2	CASSQDGVGAFF
TRBJ1-2	TRBV19	CASSIHGGGYTF
TRBJ2-7	TRBV29-1	CSVGLAGVSGNEQYF
TRBJ1-2	TRBV14	CASSPTQAYGYTF
TRBJ1-2	TRBV30	CACQTGYGYTF
TRBJ1-2	TRBV30	CAWRDVFYGYTF
TRBJ1-1	TRBV30	CAWSPQAGRTEAFF
TRBJ2-1	TRBV11-2	CASSFERLAGNEQFF
TRBJ2-7	TRBV7-2	CASSLPLAGDSYEQYF
TRBJ1-6	TRBV7-8	CASSLNAGSNSPLHF
TRBJ2-5	TRBV15	CATSREAGPLSGQYF
TRBJ1-2	TRBV14	CASSQDRTGYTF
TRBJ2-3	TRBV9	CASSVVGRDTQYF
TRBJ1-5	TRBV29-1	CSVGQDSNQPQHF
TRBJ1-1	TRBV29-1	CSVESTVGAFF
TRBJ1-4	TRBV29-1	CSVEGGQEEKLFF
TRBJ2-2	TRBV10-3	CAIRDREPNTGELFF
TRBJ1-1	TRBV29-1	CSVVDPGEAFF
TRBJ2-3	TRBV30	CAWSAGQGPDTQYF
TRBJ2-3	TRBV25-1	CASSEAGGLAGTDTQYF
TRBJ2-3	TRBV4-3	CASSQDMLAGTDTQYF
TRBJ1-6	TRBV5-1	CASKDSDNSPLHF
TRBJ1-2	TRBV30	CACDRNYGYTF